Sequencing of this T cell receptor beta chain was carried out in a study of blood T cell repertoires in COVID-19. Study-level information: The samples span acute and convalescent COVID-19 from the United States, Italy and Spain. PBMCs, B-cell-depleted T cells, or T cells were the source of the cDNA or gDNA that made up the material.

CDR1 SEHNR and CDR2 FQNEAQ come from the germline V gene (reference sequence). The CDR3 runs 13 residues. Trimming stripped 5 bases from V and 8 bases from J, with 15 bases between. How the authors handled the data: Nucleated cell number was recorded as an estimate derived from reference gene primer amplification. The assay was immunoSEQ multiplex PCR, and TCRdb's table has in-frame clones only and misses some. V, J and clone size are those of that table, while D and trimming were read from the DNA. Among about 98,000 clones listed, 81% were seen once. The rearrangement joins TRBV7-9 to TRBJ1-2, with a possible D match to TRBD1 (5 bases). This receptor was identified in an elderly woman with acute or convalescent COVID-19. Sample: peripheral blood. The CDR3 spells CASSQGAAGGYTF. The CDR3 DNA sequence: TGTGCCAGCAGCCAAGGGGCAGCGGGAGGCTACACCTTC.